The next 16 T cell receptor beta chains were all read from a single sample in a study of T cell responses to AZD1222 COVID-19 vaccine. Measured with immunoSEQ multiplex PCR; TCRdb has only the in-frame clones, and not every one. The sample consists of fewer than 140,000 clones, about 90% of them appearing once. The source material was peripheral blood, sampled 28 days after the second AZD1222 dose. The receptor source for this set is an adult who received the AZD1222 COVID-19 vaccine.

The chain couples TRBV5-1 to TRBJ1-4; maybe TRBD1 (5 bases). The CDR3 is 15 amino acids. V dropped 5 bases and J dropped 6 bases, with 17 bases sitting between them. CDR1 is SGHRS and CDR2 is YFSETQ in the germline V gene. This CDR3 is CASSTSRGLDEKLFF. CDR3 sequence (DNA): TGCGCCAGCAGTACCTCCCGGGGCCTTGATGAAAAACTGTTTTTT.

The chain links TRBV6-5 to TRBJ2-2; 9 nucleotides match TRBD2. Germline V gene sequence: CDR1 MNHEY, CDR2 SVGAGI. This CDR3 is 16 amino acids long. The V gene end was trimmed by 4 bases and the J gene end by 4 bases; junction bases not matched to a gene: 7. DNA for the CDR3: TGTGCCAGCAGTTGGGAGCGTAGCGGGGGCACCGGGGAGCTGTTTTTT. This gives the protein CASSWERSGGTGELFF.

V usage is TRBV4-3 and J usage is TRBJ1-5; D is unclear. V lost 0 bases and J lost 3, with 6 bases in between. Germline CDR1 reads LGHNA; CDR2 reads YSLEER. CDR3 length: 14 amino acids. The CDR3 protein is CASSQDQHNQPQHF. The CDR3 nucleotides read TGCGCCAGCAGCCAAGATCAGCACAATCAGCCCCAGCATTTT.

CDR3 loop: CASSLRDSLNTGELFF. CDR3 DNA: TGTGCCAGCAGCCTCCGGGACAGCCTAAACACCGGGGAGCTGTTTTTT. The genes are TRBV7-8 and TRBJ2-2, with 7 positions matching TRBD1. CDR1 is SGHVS, CDR2 FQNEAQ, per germline. The trim removed 5 bases at V and 2 bases at J, leaving 8 bases unmatched. The CDR3 sequence is 16 residues long.

The chain recombines TRBV3-1 (or the pseudogene TRBV3-2) with TRBJ2-5, with 8 bases identical to TRBD1. V was clipped by 0 bases and J by 1 base; unmatched bases: 7. CDR3 length: 17 amino acids. Germline V gives CDR1 LGHDT, CDR2 YNNKEL (reference sequence). CDR3 protein: CASSQDFGTGAQETQYF. CDR3 bases: TGTGCCAGCAGCCAAGATTTTGGGACAGGCGCCCAAGAGACCCAGTACTTC.

The V gene is TRBV24-1, the J gene TRBJ2-1, with 7 bases identical to TRBD1. The V and J ends lost 10 bases and 8 bases, in that order; junction bases with no gene match: 7. This CDR3 contains 12 residues. Germline V gene data show CDR1 as KGHDR and CDR2 as SFDVKD. In nucleotides, the CDR3 is TGTGCCACTGACAGGGCTGGCGATGAGCAGTTCTTC. It encodes CATDRAGDEQFF.

There are a few counts of this clone. DNA of the CDR3: TGCGCCAGCAGCCAAGCCCCCGGGGGAGGAAACACCATATATTTT. This codes for CASSQAPGGGNTIYF. V gene TRBV4-3 combines with J gene TRBJ1-3; a weak D match, TRBD1 (5 bases). This CDR3 has 15 amino acids. Germline-derived CDR1 and CDR2 are LGHNA and YSLEER. V lost 1 base, J lost 4 bases, and 11 bases lay in between.

In regard to this clone: The same CDR3 arises from other DNA sequences in this sample as well. The CDR3 reads CASSIGRLYGYTF. Here the CDR3 DNA reads TGTGCCAGTAGTATAGGACGGCTCTATGGCTACACCTTC. This chain connects TRBV19 to TRBJ1-2, with no clear D. V was trimmed by 1 base and J by 4 bases, leaving 7 bases between them. CDR1 and CDR2 (germline): LNHDA, SQIVND (reference sequence). CDR3 length: 13 residues.

The chain has TRBV10-3 and TRBJ1-5, with D hard to call. From germline, CDR1 is ENHRY and CDR2 SYGVKD. This CDR3 is 17 amino acids long. The germline V and J ends were trimmed by 0 bases and 3 bases, with 15 bases remaining between them. The CDR3 here is CAISESQGSEVNQPQHF. The CDR3 DNA is TGTGCCATCAGTGAGTCGCAAGGGTCTGAGGTCAATCAGCCCCAGCATTTT.

This clone was seen a handful of times. The V and J genes are TRBV9 and TRBJ2-7; a weak D match, TRBD1 (6 bases). The CDR3 sequence is 14 residues long. CDR1 is SGDLS and CDR2 is YYNGEE in the germline V gene. With 4 bases removed from V and 5 bases from J, the gap between germline ends came to 16 bases. DNA for the CDR3: TGTGCCAGCAGCTTCCGGGACAAAGAGGACGAGCAGTACTTC. Its protein product is CASSFRDKEDEQYF.

The chain joins TRBV3-1 (or the pseudogene TRBV3-2) to TRBJ1-1; D is uncertain. Looked up from germline, CDR1 is LGHDT and CDR2 is YNNKEL (reference sequence). The CDR3 covers 16 residues. V dropped 1 base and J dropped 9 bases, with 21 bases sitting between them. CDR3 amino acids: CASSQGVPRHRRKAFF. The CDR3 DNA sequence: TGTGCCAGCAGCCAAGGGGTCCCCCGACACCGAAGGAAAGCTTTCTTT.

The chain uses TRBV7-3 and TRBJ2-1; possible D gene TRBD2, 5 bases. Germline CDR1 is SGHTA and CDR2 is FQGTGA. V was shortened by 4 bases and J by 0 bases, with 13 bases between the two germline ends. The CDR3 spans 16 residues. The DNA of the CDR3 is TGTGCCAGCAGCTCCGGAGCGGCCCGCTCCTACAATGAGCAGTTCTTC. It codes for CASSSGAARSYNEQFF.

The chain recombines TRBV12-5 with TRBJ1-1, with D hard to call. Germline lookup yields CDR1 LGHNT and CDR2 FRNRAP. The CDR3 is 18 residues long. V dropped 1 base and J dropped 0 bases, with 18 bases sitting between them. CDR3 nucleotides: TGTGCTAGTGGTTTGGACAGACTCCCCAGACACCTGAACACTGAAGCTTTCTTT. This encodes CASGLDRLPRHLNTEAFF.

V and J are TRBV6-4 and TRBJ1-2; tentatively, D is TRBD1 (6 bases). V was cut by 6 bases and J by 4 bases, with 18 bases left in between. The length of the CDR3 is 15 residues. Germline V gene sequence: CDR1 MRHNA, CDR2 SNTAGT. CDR3 DNA sequence: TGTGCCAGCAGCCCCGGGGCAGGGGTGACCTATGGCTACACCTTC. Translated: CASSPGAGVTYGYTF.

The chain recombines TRBV4-3 with TRBJ2-2, with D maybe TRBD2 (6 bases). The length of the CDR3 is 16 residues. From germline, CDR1 is LGHNA and CDR2 YSLEER. Trimming pared 4 bases from V and 3 bases from J, leaving 15 bases between. CDR3 sequence (DNA): TGCGCCAGCAGCCTACTAGCAGGGACGGACACCGGGGAGCTGTTTTTT. It translates to CASSLLAGTDTGELFF.

V is TRBV6-5 and J is TRBJ1-4, with D uncertain. Germline CDR1 MNHEY, CDR2 SVGAGI. The V end was cut by 6 bases, the J end by 7 bases, with 12 bases between. The CDR3 has 13 residues. As DNA, the CDR3 is TGTGCCAGCAGGGCCCCCGACGGTGAAAAACTGTTTTTT. Translation: CASRAPDGEKLFF.